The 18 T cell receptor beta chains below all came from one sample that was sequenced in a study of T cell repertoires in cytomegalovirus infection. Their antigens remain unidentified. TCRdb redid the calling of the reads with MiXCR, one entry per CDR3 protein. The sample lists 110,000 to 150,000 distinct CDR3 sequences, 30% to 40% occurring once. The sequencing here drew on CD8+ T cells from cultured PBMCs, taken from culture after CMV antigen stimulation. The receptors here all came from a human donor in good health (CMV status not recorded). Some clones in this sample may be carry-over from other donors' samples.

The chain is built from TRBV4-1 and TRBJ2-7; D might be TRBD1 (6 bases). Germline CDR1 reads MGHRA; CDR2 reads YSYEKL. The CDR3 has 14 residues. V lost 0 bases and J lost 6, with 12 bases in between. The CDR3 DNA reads TGCGCCAGCAGCCAAGAAATAGGGGACATCGAGCAGTACTTC. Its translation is CASSQEIGDIEQYF.

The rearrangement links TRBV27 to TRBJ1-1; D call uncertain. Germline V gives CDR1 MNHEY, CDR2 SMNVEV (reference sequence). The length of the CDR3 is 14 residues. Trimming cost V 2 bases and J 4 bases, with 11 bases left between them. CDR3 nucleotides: TGTGCCAGCAGTTTAATAGAGGGCGGCACTGAAGCTTTCTTT. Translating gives CASSLIEGGTEAFF.

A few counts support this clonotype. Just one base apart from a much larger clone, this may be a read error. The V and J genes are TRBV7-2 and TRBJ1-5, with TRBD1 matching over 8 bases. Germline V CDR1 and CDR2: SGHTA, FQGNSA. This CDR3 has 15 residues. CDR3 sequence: CAISFVPTGDQPQHF. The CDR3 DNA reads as TGTGCCATCAGCTTCGTCCCGACAGGGGACCAGCCCCAGCATTTT.

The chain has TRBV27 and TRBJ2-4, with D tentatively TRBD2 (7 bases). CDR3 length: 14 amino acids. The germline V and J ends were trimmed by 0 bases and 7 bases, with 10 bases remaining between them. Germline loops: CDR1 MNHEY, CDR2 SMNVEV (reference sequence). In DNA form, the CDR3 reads TGTGCCAGCAGTTTATCCGGGGGGCAGAACATTCAGTACTTC. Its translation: CASSLSGGQNIQYF.

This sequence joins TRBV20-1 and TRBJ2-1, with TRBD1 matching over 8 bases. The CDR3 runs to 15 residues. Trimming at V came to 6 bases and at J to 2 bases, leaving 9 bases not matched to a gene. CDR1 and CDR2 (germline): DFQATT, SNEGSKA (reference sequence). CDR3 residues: CSAGEDRATYNEQFF. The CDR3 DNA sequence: TGCAGTGCCGGTGAGGACAGGGCCACCTACAATGAGCAGTTCTTC.

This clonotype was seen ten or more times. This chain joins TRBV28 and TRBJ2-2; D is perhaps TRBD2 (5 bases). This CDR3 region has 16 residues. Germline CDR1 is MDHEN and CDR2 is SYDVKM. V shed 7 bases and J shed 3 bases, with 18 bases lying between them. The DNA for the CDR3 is TGTGCCAGCACCTTTGAGAGGGCCGGGGACACCGGGGAGCTGTTTTTT. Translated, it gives CASTFERAGDTGELFF.

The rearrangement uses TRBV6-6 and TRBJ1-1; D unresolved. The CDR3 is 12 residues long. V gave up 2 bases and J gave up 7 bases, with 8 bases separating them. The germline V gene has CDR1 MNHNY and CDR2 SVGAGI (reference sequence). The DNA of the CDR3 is TGTGCCAGCAGTTACGGGCAGCTTGAAGCTTTCTTT. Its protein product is CASSYGQLEAFF.

The CDR3 loop is CASSQGVGQPQHF. The CDR3 DNA is TGCGCCAGCAGCCAGGGGGTGGGTCAGCCCCAGCATTTT. The V and J genes are TRBV4-1 and TRBJ1-5; a weak D match, TRBD1 (5 bases). V shed 3 bases and J shed 6 bases, with 9 bases lying between them. The CDR3 runs 13 residues. Germline V gene lookup returns CDR1 MGHRA and CDR2 YSYEKL.

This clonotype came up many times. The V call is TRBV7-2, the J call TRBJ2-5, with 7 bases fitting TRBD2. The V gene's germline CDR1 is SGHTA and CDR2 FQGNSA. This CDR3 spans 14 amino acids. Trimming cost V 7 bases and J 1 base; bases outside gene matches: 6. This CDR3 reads CASKALAFQETQYF. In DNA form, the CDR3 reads TGTGCCAGCAAGGCACTAGCGTTCCAAGAGACCCAGTACTTC.

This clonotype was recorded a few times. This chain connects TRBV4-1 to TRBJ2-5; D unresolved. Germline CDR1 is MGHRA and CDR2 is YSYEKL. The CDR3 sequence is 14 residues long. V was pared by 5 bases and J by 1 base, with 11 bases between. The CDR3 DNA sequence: TGCGCCAGCAGCTCGGGTTGGGGCCAAGAGACCCAGTACTTC. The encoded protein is CASSSGWGQETQYF.

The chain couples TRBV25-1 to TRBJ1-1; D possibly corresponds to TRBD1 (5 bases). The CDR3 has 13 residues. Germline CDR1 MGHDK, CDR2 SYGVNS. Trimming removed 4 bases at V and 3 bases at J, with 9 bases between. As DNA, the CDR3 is TGTGCCAGCAGTGTAGGGGACGACACTGAAGCTTTCTTT. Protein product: CASSVGDDTEAFF.

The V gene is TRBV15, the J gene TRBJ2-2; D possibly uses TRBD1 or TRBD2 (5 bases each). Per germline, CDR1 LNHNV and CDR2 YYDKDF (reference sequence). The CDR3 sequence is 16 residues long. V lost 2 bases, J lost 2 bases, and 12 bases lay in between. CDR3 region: CATSRTGTDNTGELFF. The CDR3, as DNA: TGTGCCACCAGCAGAACCGGGACGGACAACACCGGGGAGCTGTTTTTT.

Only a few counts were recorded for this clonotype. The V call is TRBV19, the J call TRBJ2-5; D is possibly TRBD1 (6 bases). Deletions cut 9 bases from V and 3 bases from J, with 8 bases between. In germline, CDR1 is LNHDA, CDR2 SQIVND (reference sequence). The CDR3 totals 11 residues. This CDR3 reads CASGQKETQYF. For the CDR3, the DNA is TGTGCCAGCGGACAGAAAGAGACCCAGTACTTC.

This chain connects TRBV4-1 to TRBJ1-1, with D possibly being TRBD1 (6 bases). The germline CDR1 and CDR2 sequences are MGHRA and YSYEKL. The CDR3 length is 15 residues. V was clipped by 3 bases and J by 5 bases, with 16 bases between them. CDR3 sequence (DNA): TGCGCCAGCAGCCACCCCCGAGGGGGTAGGACTGAAGCTTTCTTT. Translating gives CASSHPRGGRTEAFF.

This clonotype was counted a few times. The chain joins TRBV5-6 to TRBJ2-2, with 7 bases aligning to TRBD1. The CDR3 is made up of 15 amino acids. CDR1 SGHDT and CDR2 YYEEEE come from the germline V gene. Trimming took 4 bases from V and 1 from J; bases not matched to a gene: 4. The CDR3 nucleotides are TGTGCCAGCAGCCTGGACAGGAAGAACACCGGGGAGCTGTTTTTT. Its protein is CASSLDRKNTGELFF.

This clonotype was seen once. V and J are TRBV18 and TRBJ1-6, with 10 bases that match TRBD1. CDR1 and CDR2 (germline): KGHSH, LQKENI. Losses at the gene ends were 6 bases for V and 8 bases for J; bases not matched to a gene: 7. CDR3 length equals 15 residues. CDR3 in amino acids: CASSPTGTGDSPLHF. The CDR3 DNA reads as TGTGCCAGCTCCCCAACCGGGACAGGGGATTCACCCCTCCACTTT.

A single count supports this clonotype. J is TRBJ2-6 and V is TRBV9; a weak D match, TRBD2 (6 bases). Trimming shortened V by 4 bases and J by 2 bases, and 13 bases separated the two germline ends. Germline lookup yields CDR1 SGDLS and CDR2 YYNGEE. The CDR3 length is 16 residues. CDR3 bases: TGTGCCAGCAGCCCCCCGGGGGTAGCTGGGGCCAACGTCCTGACTTTC. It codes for CASSPPGVAGANVLTF.

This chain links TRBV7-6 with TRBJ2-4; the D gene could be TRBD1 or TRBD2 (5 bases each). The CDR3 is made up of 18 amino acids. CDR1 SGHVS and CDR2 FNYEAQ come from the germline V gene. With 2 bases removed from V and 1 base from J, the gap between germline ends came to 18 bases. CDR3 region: CASSLKQTGPRAKNIQYF. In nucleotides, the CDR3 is TGTGCCAGCAGCTTAAAACAAACGGGACCGAGGGCCAAAAACATTCAGTACTTC.